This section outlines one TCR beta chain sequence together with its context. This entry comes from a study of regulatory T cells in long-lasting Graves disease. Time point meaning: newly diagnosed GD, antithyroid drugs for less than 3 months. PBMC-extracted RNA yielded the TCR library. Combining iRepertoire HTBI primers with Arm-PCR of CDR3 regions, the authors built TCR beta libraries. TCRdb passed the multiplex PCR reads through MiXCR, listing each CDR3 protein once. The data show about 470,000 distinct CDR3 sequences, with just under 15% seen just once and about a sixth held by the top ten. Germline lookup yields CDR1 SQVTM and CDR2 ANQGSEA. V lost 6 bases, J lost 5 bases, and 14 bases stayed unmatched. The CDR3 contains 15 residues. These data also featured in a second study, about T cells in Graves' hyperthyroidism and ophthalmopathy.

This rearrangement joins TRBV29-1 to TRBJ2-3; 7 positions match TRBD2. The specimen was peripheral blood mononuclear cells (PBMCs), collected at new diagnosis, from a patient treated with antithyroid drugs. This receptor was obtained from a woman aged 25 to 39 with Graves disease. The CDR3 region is CSVARERGSLDTQYF. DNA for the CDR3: TGCAGCGTGGCCCGGGAGCGGGGCTCGTTAGATACGCAGTATTTT.